This T cell receptor beta chain was retrieved from a study of persistence of HIV-infected CD4 T cells. Across the study: Median time on suppressive ART was less than nine years.

This was the immunoSEQ version 4 assay in survey mode. Repertoires were generated with immunoSEQ multiplex PCR, while TCRdb's copy carries only in-frame clones and drops some. The data show 50,000 to 65,000 clones, less than 85% seen once. Germline V gene sequence: CDR1 MDHEN, CDR2 SYDVKM. J gave up 2 bases and V 6 bases, and 14 bases lay outside the gene matches. The CDR3 runs 18 residues. Comments on this clone: The antigen remains unidentified.

An overlapping HIV-1 Gag peptide pool stimulated these cells at about 0.94 ug/peptide/mL. CD40L/CD69 double-negative CD45RO-high memory CD4+ T cells were collected. PBMCs were depleted of CD8+ T cells before stimulation. This chain uses TRBV28 with TRBJ2-1; 9 positions match TRBD1. The sequences come from CD4+ T cells sorted from PBMCs after approximately 18-hour stimulation, collected from a patient who received antiretroviral therapy. The TCR originated in an adult man with HIV who was CMV-seropositive. CDR3 nucleotide sequence: TGTGCCAGCAGCCAACCTATGGGGACAGGGCTTACCTACAATGAGCAGTTCTTC. Protein sequence: CASSQPMGTGLTYNEQFF.